The entry below describes one TCR beta chain. Its antigen remains unidentified. This sample is drawn from a study of type 1 regulatory T cells. Study information: This in vitro CD4 product, T-allo10, is enriched for Tr1 cells and alloantigen-specific. Study-level findings and limits: Compared with non-Tr1 cells, Tr1 cells showed a narrower TCR repertoire.

The CDR3 has 16 residues. CDR1 is SGHRS, CDR2 YFSETQ, per germline. The V gene lost 4 bases and the J gene lost 4 bases, with 18 bases spanning the gap. TCRdb processed the reads anew with MiXCR; each CDR3 protein has one entry. The table has approximately 42,000 distinct CDR3 sequences, 12% seen once. The gene calls are TRBV5-1 and TRBJ2-1, with D perhaps matching TRBD2 (6 bases). Sequenced material: cultured non-Tr1 T cells, either the whole culture or a sorted T cell fraction (not recorded which). The clonotype originates from a human donor in good health. Here the CDR3 DNA reads TGCGCCAGCAGCGAGGTCCGGGACTGGAGTTACAATGAGCAGTTCTTC. Its translation is CASSEVRDWSYNEQFF.